This TCR beta chain was sequenced for a study of vaccination and CD4 T cells after COVID-19. The study sequenced cultured CD4+ T cell DNA using the Oncomine TCR Beta short-read assay. Genomic DNA was extracted from cultured CD4+ T cells. TCRdb analysed the PCR reads with MiXCR anew, one entry per CDR3 protein. Here the sample spans around 10,000 distinct CDR3 sequences, around 33% being singletons. Comments on this clonotype: Its specificity is not known.

Losses at the gene ends were 3 bases for V and 4 bases for J; bases not matched to a gene: 5. CDR1 is LNHDA, CDR2 SQIVND, per germline (reference sequence). This CDR3 comprises 16 residues. Indicated treatment: roughly 10-day PBMC culture with coronavirus spike peptide pools or control peptides (ViraFEST assay). According to the study, CD4+ T cells from the unexposed donor were gathered ahead of the COVID-19 pandemic (2011-2018). Cells received half-medium changes with fresh IL-2 medium on days 3 and 7. The rearrangement links TRBV19 to TRBJ2-2, with 10 bases matching TRBD1. The material sequenced was CD4+ T cells from blood, cultured in vitro. This TCR was recovered from a human donor in good health. The CDR3 spells CASSIQTGGFTGELFF. CDR3 coding DNA: TGTGCCAGTAGTATCCAGACAGGGGGCTTCACCGGGGAGCTGTTTTTT.